This entry lists 21 T cell receptor beta chains sequenced from one sample in a study of blood T cell repertoires in COVID-19. Assay used: immunoSEQ multiplex PCR; TCRdb lists only in-frame clones, some missing. The sample has about 250,000 clones; 88% are singletons. Source material: PBMCs or T cells enriched from blood (not recorded which). These receptors all stem from a woman aged 45-65 years who had recovered from COVID-19.

The chain couples TRBV7-2 to TRBJ2-7, with D maybe TRBD2 (5 bases). The germline V and J ends were trimmed by 2 bases and 3 bases, with 14 bases remaining between them. The CDR3 runs to 15 residues. Germline V gives CDR1 SGHTA, CDR2 FQGNSA. The chain's CDR3 is CASSLKSGGGYEQYF. The CDR3 bases are TGTGCCAGCAGCTTAAAGAGCGGAGGAGGCTACGAGCAGTACTTC.

Of note for this clone: The same CDR3 also results from other DNA sequences found in this sample. The chain couples TRBV7-9 to TRBJ1-2; weak D call: TRBD1 (6 bases). This CDR3 has 11 residues. In germline, CDR1 is SEHNR, CDR2 FQNEAQ (reference sequence). The V end lost 5 bases, the J end lost 7 bases, and 8 bases lay between the germline ends. This CDR3 reads CASSKDSGYTF. Here the CDR3 DNA reads TGTGCCAGCAGCAAGGACAGTGGCTACACCTTC.

This chain joins TRBV27 and TRBJ1-5; D gene unclear. From germline, CDR1 is MNHEY and CDR2 SMNVEV (reference sequence). Trimming shortened V by 3 bases and J by 3 bases, and 12 bases separated the two germline ends. The CDR3 length is 15 residues. This chain's CDR3 is CASSLRGEYNQPQHF. The CDR3 DNA reads as TGTGCCAGCAGTTTGCGGGGAGAATACAATCAGCCCCAGCATTTT.

This chain links TRBV24-1 with TRBJ1-2; tentative D call: TRBD1 (5 bases). This CDR3 is 13 amino acids long. The germline CDR1 and CDR2 sequences are KGHDR and SFDVKD. V dropped 2 bases and J dropped 6 bases, with 9 bases sitting between them. CDR3 sequence: CATSDWRQNGYTF. DNA of the CDR3: TGTGCCACCAGTGATTGGCGACAGAATGGCTACACCTTC.

The chain carries TRBV5-1 and TRBJ2-7, with 9 bases identical to TRBD1. The germline V gene has CDR1 SGHRS and CDR2 YFSETQ. The CDR3 covers 16 residues. J gave up 4 bases and V 4 bases, and 12 bases lay outside the gene matches. The CDR3 region has the DNA TGCGCCAGCAGCCCAACAGCCGGGACAGGGTCGTACGAGCAGTACTTC. Its translation: CASSPTAGTGSYEQYF.

This chain connects TRBV4-1 to TRBJ2-7, with TRBD1 matching 8 bases. The ends lost 4 bases at V and 3 bases at J; junction bases unmatched: 2. The CDR3 consists of 13 residues. CDR1 is MGHRA and CDR2 is YSYEKL in the germline V gene. CDR3 DNA sequence: TGCGCCAGCAGCCCGGGACAGGTCTACGAGCAGTACTTC. It yields the protein CASSPGQVYEQYF.

J is TRBJ1-1 and V is TRBV30; D gene uncertain. Per germline, CDR1 GTSNPN and CDR2 SVGIG (reference sequence). The CDR3 consists of 12 residues. V was trimmed by 3 bases and J by 10 bases, leaving 15 bases between them. The CDR3 nucleotides are TGTGCCTGGAGACACGGACCTGGGAGAGCTTTCTTT. This gives the protein CAWRHGPGRAFF. The whole variable domain, remainder taken from reference TRBV30 and TRBJ1-1, is SQTIHQWPATLVQPVGSPLSLECTVEGTSNPNLYWYRQAAGRGLQLLFYSVGIGQISSEVPQNLSASRPQDRQFILSSKKLLLSDSGFYLCAWRHGPGRAFFGQGTRLTVV.

The chain recombines TRBV4-1 with TRBJ1-2; TRBD1 might be the D (5 bases). CDR1 and CDR2 from the germline V gene are MGHRA and YSYEKL. The CDR3 is 16 residues long. V was shortened by 1 base and J by 2 bases, with 14 bases between the two germline ends. The CDR3 DNA is TGCGCCAGCAGCCAAGTGCCGACAGCCCGAAACTATGGCTACACCTTC. Translated: CASSQVPTARNYGYTF.

The chain has TRBV2 and TRBJ1-2; D not resolved. The CDR3 has 15 amino acids. The germline V and J ends were trimmed by 2 bases and 3 bases, with 13 bases remaining between them. Germline V gene sequence: CDR1 SNHLY, CDR2 FYNNEI. The CDR3 nucleotides are TGTGCCAGCAGTGAATCAGCCAGAGACTACTATGGCTACACCTTC. Encoded protein: CASSESARDYYGYTF.

The chain has TRBV5-1 and TRBJ2-1; TRBD2 aligns across 13 bases. With 3 bases clipped from V and 7 bases from J, the junction kept 4 bases outside the gene matches. In germline, CDR1 is SGHRS, CDR2 YFSETQ. This CDR3 region has 15 residues. The CDR3 nucleotides read TGCGCCAGCAGCTCACTAGCGGGAGGGTTGAATGAGCAGTTCTTC. Its translation is CASSSLAGGLNEQFF.

The chain joins TRBV7-3 to TRBJ2-2, with D hard to call. The CDR3 runs 14 residues. CDR1 is SGHTA and CDR2 is FQGTGA in the germline V gene. V lost 5 bases and J lost 1, with 8 bases in between. The chain's CDR3 is CASSPTLNTGELFF. The CDR3 DNA reads TGTGCCAGCAGCCCGACACTGAACACCGGGGAGCTGTTTTTT.

This chain links TRBV20-1 with TRBJ1-2, with no clear D. The CDR3 sequence is 10 residues long. Trimming stripped 6 bases from V and 8 bases from J, with 10 bases between. Germline CDR1 is DFQATT and CDR2 is SNEGSKA (reference sequence). CDR3 coding DNA: TGCAGTGCCCCGGCCGGGGGCTACACCTTC. It is translated as CSAPAGGYTF.

This chain links TRBV2 with TRBJ1-5; TRBD1 agrees at 12 bases. Germline lookup yields CDR1 SNHLY and CDR2 FYNNEI. Germline trimming cut 6 bases from V and 7 bases from J; bases unmatched to any gene: 7. The CDR3 spans 15 residues. CDR3 nucleotide sequence: TGTGCCAGCAGCGGGACAGGGGGCGCATTGCAGCCCCAGCATTTT. Translation: CASSGTGGALQPQHF.

The chain is built from TRBV11-2 and TRBJ2-5, with 9 bases lining up with TRBD1. Trimming cost V 6 bases and J 3 bases; bases outside gene matches: 2. Germline CDR1 reads SGHAT; CDR2 reads FQNNGV. The CDR3 runs to 13 residues. DNA for the CDR3: TGTGCCAGCAGTAGGGACAGGGAAGAGACCCAGTACTTC. Translated, it gives CASSRDREETQYF.

The J gene is TRBJ1-1, the V gene TRBV5-1, with D perhaps matching TRBD1 (6 bases). The CDR3 totals 20 residues. Germline V lookup: CDR1 SGHRS, CDR2 YFSETQ. V was trimmed by 4 bases and J by 4 bases, leaving 32 bases between them. This CDR3 reads CASSLGKTGSTGPVGTEAFF. CDR3 sequence (DNA): TGCGCCAGCAGCCTAGGAAAAACGGGGTCGACAGGCCCTGTTGGCACTGAAGCTTTCTTT.

This clone was recorded once. CDR3 residues: CASSPSAGVGQPQHF. CDR3 bases: TGTGCCAGCTCACCGTCTGCGGGGGTTGGTCAGCCCCAGCATTTT. The chain has TRBV18 and TRBJ1-5, with D perhaps matching TRBD1 (5 bases). The CDR3 has 15 amino acids. The V end was cut by 3 bases, the J end by 6 bases, with 15 bases between. Germline V gene lookup returns CDR1 KGHSH and CDR2 LQKENI. Combining the CDR3 with reference TRBV18 and TRBJ1-5 gives the whole variable domain NAGVMQNPRHLVRRRGQEARLRCSPMKGHSHVYWYRQLPEEGLKFMVYLQKENIIDESGMPKERFSAEFPKEGPSILRIQQVVRGDSAAYFCASSPSAGVGQPQHFGDGTRLSIL.

The chain links TRBV28 to TRBJ1-2, with 8 positions matching TRBD1. Germline lookup yields CDR1 MDHEN and CDR2 SYDVKM. This CDR3 contains 13 residues. The junction had 4 bases not matched to a gene; V was cut back by 8 bases and J by 2 bases. CDR3 coding DNA: TGTGCCAGCGACAGGACAGGGAACTATGGCTACACCTTC. Residues: CASDRTGNYGYTF.

This rearrangement joins TRBV19 to TRBJ1-3, with 11 bases aligning to TRBD1. This CDR3 region has 16 residues. Germline CDR1 and CDR2: LNHDA and SQIVND (reference sequence). The junction had 5 bases not matched to a gene; V was cut back by 3 bases and J by 4 bases. The CDR3 DNA reads TGTGCCAGTAGTATGGACAGGGGGCGCGAGGGAAACACCATATATTTT. Protein: CASSMDRGREGNTIYF. Full variable domain (rest looked up from reference TRBV19 and TRBJ1-3): DGGITQSPKYLFRKEGQNVTLSCEQNLNHDAMYWYRQDPGQGLRLIYYSQIVNDFQKGDIAEGYSVSREKKESFPLTVTSAQKNPTAFYLCASSMDRGREGNTIYFGEGSWLTVV.

This CDR3 is CASSTRTSERSNQPQHF. The CDR3 DNA sequence: TGTGCCAGCAGCACCCGGACTTCGGAAAGAAGCAATCAGCCCCAGCATTTT. The rearrangement joins TRBV21-1 to TRBJ1-5. TRBV21-1 is a pseudogene. This CDR3 region has 17 residues.

This chain links TRBV19 with TRBJ1-2; D not certain. Germline CDR1 is LNHDA and CDR2 is SQIVND (reference sequence). The CDR3 is 13 amino acids. V shed 5 bases and J shed 1 base, with 8 bases lying between them. CDR3 sequence (DNA): TGTGCCAGTAGTTCGAGCCTTAACTATGGCTACACCTTC. Its protein product is CASSSSLNYGYTF.

This chain links TRBV7-8 with TRBJ2-7; D remains ambiguous. There are 12 residues in the CDR3. Germline loops: CDR1 SGHVS, CDR2 FQNEAQ. V was clipped by 6 bases and J by 5 bases, with 11 bases between them. CDR3 DNA: TGTGCCAGCAGACGATTGGGCGACGAGCAGTACTTC. Translating it yields CASRRLGDEQYF.